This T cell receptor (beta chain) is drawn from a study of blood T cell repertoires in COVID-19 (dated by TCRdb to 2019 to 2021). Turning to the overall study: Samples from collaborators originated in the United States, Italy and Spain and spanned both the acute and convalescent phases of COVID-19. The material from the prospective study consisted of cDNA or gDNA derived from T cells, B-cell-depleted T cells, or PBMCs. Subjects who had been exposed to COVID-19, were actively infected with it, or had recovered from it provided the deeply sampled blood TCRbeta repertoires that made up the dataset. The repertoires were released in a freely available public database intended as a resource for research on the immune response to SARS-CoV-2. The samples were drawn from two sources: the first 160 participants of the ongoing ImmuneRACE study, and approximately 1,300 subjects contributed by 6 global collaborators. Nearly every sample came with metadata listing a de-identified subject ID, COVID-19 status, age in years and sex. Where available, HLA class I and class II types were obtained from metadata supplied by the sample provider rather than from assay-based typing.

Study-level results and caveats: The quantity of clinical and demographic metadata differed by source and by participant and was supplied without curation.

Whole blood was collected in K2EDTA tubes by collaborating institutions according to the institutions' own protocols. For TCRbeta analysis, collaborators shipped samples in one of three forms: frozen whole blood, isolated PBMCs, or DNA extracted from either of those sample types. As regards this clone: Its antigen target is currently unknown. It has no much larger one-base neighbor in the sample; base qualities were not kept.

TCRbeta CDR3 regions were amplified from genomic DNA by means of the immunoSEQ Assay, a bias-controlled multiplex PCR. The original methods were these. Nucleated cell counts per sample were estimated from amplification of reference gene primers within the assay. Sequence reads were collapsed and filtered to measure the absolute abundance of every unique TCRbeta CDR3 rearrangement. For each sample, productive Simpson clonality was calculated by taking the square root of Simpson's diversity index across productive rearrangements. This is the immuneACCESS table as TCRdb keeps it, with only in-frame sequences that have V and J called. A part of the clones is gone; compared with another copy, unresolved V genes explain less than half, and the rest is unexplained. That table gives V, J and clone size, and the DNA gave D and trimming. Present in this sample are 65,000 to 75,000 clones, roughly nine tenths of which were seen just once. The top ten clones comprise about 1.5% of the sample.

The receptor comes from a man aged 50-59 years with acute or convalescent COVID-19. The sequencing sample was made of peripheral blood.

The nucleotides read TGTGCCAGCAGTGAAGGTCCAGGCGCACCCTACGAGCAGTACTTC. The translation is CASSEGPGAPYEQYF. The chain is made from TRBV6-1 and TRBJ2-7; the D gene is not confidently resolved. From cysteine to phenylalanine, the CDR3 is 15 amino acids long. CDR3 DNA is the only sequence kept; it has 45 bases, read in frame from the first base. From the germline V gene, CDR1 is MNHNS and CDR2 is SASEGT. V and J are truncated by 1 base and 2 bases respectively, leaving an intervening sequence of 12 bases.